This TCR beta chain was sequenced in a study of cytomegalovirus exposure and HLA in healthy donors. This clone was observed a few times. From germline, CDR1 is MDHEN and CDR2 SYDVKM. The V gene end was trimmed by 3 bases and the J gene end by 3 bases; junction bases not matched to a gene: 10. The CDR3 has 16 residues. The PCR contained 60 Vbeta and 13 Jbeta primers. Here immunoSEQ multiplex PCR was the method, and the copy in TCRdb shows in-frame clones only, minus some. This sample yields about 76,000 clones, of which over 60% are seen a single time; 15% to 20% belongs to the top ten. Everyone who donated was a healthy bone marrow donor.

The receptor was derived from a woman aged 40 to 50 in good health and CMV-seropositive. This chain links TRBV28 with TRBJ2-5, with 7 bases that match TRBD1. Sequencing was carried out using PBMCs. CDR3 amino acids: CASSLWQGVEKETQYF. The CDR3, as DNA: TGTGCCAGCAGTTTGTGGCAGGGGGTGGAAAAAGAGACCCAGTACTTC.